This entry lists 30 T cell receptor beta chains sequenced from one sample in a study of blood T cell repertoires in COVID-19. TCRdb's table, derived via immunoSEQ multiplex PCR, lists solely in-frame clones and lacks some. The sample yields about 100,000 clones, approximately 88% seen once. The sequenced sample was peripheral blood. Receptors originate from a woman in her sixties with acute or convalescent COVID-19.

This chain links TRBV30 with TRBJ1-1, with 8 bases that match TRBD1. J lost 4 bases, V lost 0 bases, and 1 base had no gene match. This CDR3 is built from 13 residues. Germline loops: CDR1 GTSNPN, CDR2 SVGIG (reference sequence). CDR3 sequence reads: CAWSVQGVTEAFF. The CDR3 DNA sequence: TGTGCCTGGAGTGTACAGGGGGTCACTGAAGCTTTCTTT. The whole variable domain, filled in from reference TRBV30 and TRBJ1-1, reads SQTIHQWPATLVQPVGSPLSLECTVEGTSNPNLYWYRQAAGRGLQLLFYSVGIGQISSEVPQNLSASRPQDRQFILSSKKLLLSDSGFYLCAWSVQGVTEAFFGQGTRLTVV.

The chain carries TRBV9 and TRBJ2-3; maybe TRBD1 (6 bases). Germline assignment: CDR1 SGDLS and CDR2 YYNGEE. Trimming left V 4 bases short and J 2 bases short, with 11 bases between. This CDR3 spans 14 amino acids. This CDR3 reads CASSKQGPTDTQYF. For the CDR3, the DNA is TGTGCCAGCAGCAAACAGGGCCCCACAGATACGCAGTATTTT.

The CDR3 DNA is TGTGCCTGGAGTACTGCGGGGGGCGAGGAGACCCAGTACTTC. Its protein product is CAWSTAGGEETQYF. The V and J genes are TRBV30 and TRBJ2-5; 8 nucleotides line up with TRBD2. With V trimmed by 2 bases and J by 5 bases, 7 bases remained unmatched. The CDR3 is made up of 14 amino acids. Germline assignment: CDR1 GTSNPN and CDR2 SVGIG (reference sequence).

This clone was seen once. V and J are TRBV21-1 and TRBJ2-5; no DNA check was done on the table's D call, TRBD2. TRBV21-1 is recorded as a pseudogene. This CDR3 contains 16 residues. CDR3 nucleotide sequence: TGTGCCAGCAGCAAGACGGCTGTGGCGGCAGAAGAGACCCAGTACTTC. It yields the protein CASSKTAVAAEETQYF.

This clone was counted a few times. V is TRBV5-1 and J is TRBJ2-7, with 15 bases matching TRBD2. The CDR3 covers 21 residues. V lost 4 bases, J lost 2 bases, and 19 bases stayed unmatched. The germline gives CDR1 SGHRS, CDR2 YFSETQ. CDR3 sequence: CASSLGRLGTSGRRVTYEQYF. Here the CDR3 DNA reads TGCGCCAGCAGCCTGGGACGGTTGGGGACTAGCGGGAGGAGGGTAACCTACGAGCAGTACTTC.

This clone was seen just once. The CDR3 reads CASSQLGSTQYF. The CDR3 DNA reads as TGTGCCAGCAGCCAGCTTGGTAGTACCCAGTACTTC. The chain combines TRBV14 with TRBJ2-5, with D uncertain. Germline CDR1 and CDR2: SGHDN and FVKESK. This CDR3 comprises 12 residues. Trimming stripped 3 bases from V and 8 bases from J, with 10 bases between.

The rearrangement joins TRBV7-9 to TRBJ1-4, with 7 bases fitting TRBD1. V dropped 1 base and J dropped 7; count of bases not matched to a gene: 9. The CDR3 length is 16 residues. Germline V gives CDR1 SEHNR, CDR2 FQNEAQ (reference sequence). The CDR3 loop is CASSLGQGERGEKLFF. CDR3 bases: TGTGCCAGCAGCTTAGGACAGGGAGAGAGGGGTGAAAAACTGTTTTTT.

The chain links TRBV28 to TRBJ2-3, with 7 positions matching TRBD2. After removal of 5 bases from V and 4 bases from J, the junction contained 9 bases not matched to a gene. Germline V gives CDR1 MDHEN, CDR2 SYDVKM. The CDR3 totals 15 residues. CDR3 protein: CASSRWEGVADTQYF. CDR3 coding DNA: TGTGCCAGCAGTAGGTGGGAGGGTGTCGCAGATACGCAGTATTTT.

The CDR3 reads CASSVKTGTYGYTF. Here the CDR3 DNA reads TGTGCCAGCAGTGTTAAAACAGGGACCTATGGCTACACCTTC. This rearrangement joins TRBV2 to TRBJ1-2; tentative D call: TRBD1 (6 bases). Trimming removed 4 bases at V and 4 bases at J, with 13 bases between. Germline CDR1 reads SNHLY; CDR2 reads FYNNEI. There are 14 residues in the CDR3.

The chain recombines TRBV29-1 with TRBJ2-2; 15 bases map to TRBD2. The germline V gene has CDR1 SQVTM and CDR2 ANQGSEA. The CDR3 spans 15 residues. With 4 bases clipped from V and 5 bases from J, the junction kept 2 bases outside the gene matches. DNA for the CDR3: TGCAGCGTTGTGGGACTAGCGGGAGGTACCGGGGAGCTGTTTTTT. Encoded protein: CSVVGLAGGTGELFF.

The chain employs TRBV14 and TRBJ2-7, with D possibly matching TRBD1 (6 bases). Trimming stripped 0 bases from V and 3 bases from J, with 15 bases between. CDR1 and CDR2 (germline): SGHDN, FVKESK. This CDR3 is 16 amino acids long. As DNA, the CDR3 is TGTGCCAGCAGCCAAGACGCCAGGGGCGGTTTCTACGAGCAGTACTTC. It codes for CASSQDARGGFYEQYF.

The rearrangement uses TRBV5-1 and TRBJ2-2; TRBD1 matches at 7 bases. The trim removed 1 base at V and 1 base at J, leaving 10 bases unmatched. The CDR3 covers 18 residues. Per the germline V gene, CDR1 is SGHRS and CDR2 is YFSETQ. The CDR3 loop is CASSLRVGQIKNTGELFF. The CDR3 coding sequence is TGCGCCAGCAGCTTGAGGGTGGGACAGATAAAGAACACCGGGGAGCTGTTTTTT.

In regard to this clone: The same CDR3 also results from other DNA sequences found in this sample. CDR3 sequence: CASSMAGGSYNEQFF. For the CDR3, the DNA is TGTGCCAGTAGTATGGCAGGGGGGTCCTACAATGAGCAGTTCTTC. This chain uses TRBV19 with TRBJ2-1; maybe TRBD1 (7 bases). With 3 bases removed from V and 1 base from J, the gap between germline ends came to 10 bases. This CDR3 is built from 15 residues. Per the germline V gene, CDR1 is LNHDA and CDR2 is SQIVND (reference sequence).

This clone came up once. One junction end does not reproduce the germline sequence, and a read error may be involved. The rearrangement joins TRBV10-1 to TRBJ2-1, with a tentative D call TRBD1 (6 bases). Germline values: CDR1 WNHNN, CDR2 SYGVQD (reference sequence). The CDR3 totals 18 residues. This CDR3 is CASSGQSRWTELSFPQIF. CDR3 nucleotides: TGCGCCAGCAGTGGGCAAAGCCGCTGGACAGAGCTCTCATTCCCCCAGATCTTC.

This chain uses TRBV7-8 with TRBJ2-7, with unresolved D. V was clipped by 1 base and J by 2 bases, with 9 bases between them. CDR3 length: 14 residues. Germline V gives CDR1 SGHVS, CDR2 FQNEAQ. The CDR3 bases are TGTGCCAGCAGCTTAGTTGCCAGGACCTACGAGCAGTACTTC. This codes for CASSLVARTYEQYF.

This chain links TRBV27 with TRBJ1-2; D may be TRBD1 (5 bases). The CDR3 has 16 amino acids. The germline V gene has CDR1 MNHEY and CDR2 SMNVEV (reference sequence). The germline V and J ends were trimmed by 5 bases and 6 bases, with 22 bases remaining between them. For the CDR3, the DNA is TGTGCCAGCAGTCTGACGACGCGCGCGCAGACAGATGGCTACACCTTC. Its translation: CASSLTTRAQTDGYTF.

V usage is TRBV10-2 and J usage is TRBJ2-3; 8 bases match TRBD2. Germline V gives CDR1 WSHSY, CDR2 SAAADI. This CDR3 comprises 15 residues. V was clipped by 3 bases and J by 4 bases; unmatched bases: 6. The CDR3, as DNA: TGCGCCAGCAGTGAATCCGGGAGGGCCTCAGATACGCAGTATTTT. Translated, it gives CASSESGRASDTQYF.

The rearrangement uses TRBV19 and TRBJ2-3; 7 nucleotides match TRBD2. V shed 2 bases and J 1 base; nucleotides not matched to a gene: 6. The germline V gene encodes CDR1 LNHDA and CDR2 SQIVND (reference sequence). The CDR3 covers 16 residues. DNA for the CDR3: TGTGCCAGTAGTATAATGGCGGGAGAAGGCACAGATACGCAGTATTTT. Protein sequence: CASSIMAGEGTDTQYF. The full variable domain, with the rest looked up from reference TRBV19 and TRBJ2-3, is DGGITQSPKYLFRKEGQNVTLSCEQNLNHDAMYWYRQDPGQGLRLIYYSQIVNDFQKGDIAEGYSVSREKKESFPLTVTSAQKNPTAFYLCASSIMAGEGTDTQYFGPGTRLTVL.

V usage is TRBV7-2 and J usage is TRBJ1-5, with D perhaps matching TRBD1 (5 bases). The CDR3 spans 14 residues. The V end lost 0 bases, the J end lost 4 bases, and 7 bases lay between the germline ends. Per germline, CDR1 SGHTA and CDR2 FQGNSA. The CDR3 protein is CASSLAGGNQPQHF. The CDR3 nucleotides are TGTGCCAGCAGCTTAGCTGGGGGGAATCAGCCCCAGCATTTT.

The genes are TRBV14 and TRBJ2-1; possible D gene TRBD2, 5 bases. This CDR3 is built from 17 residues. V was trimmed by 3 bases and J by 0 bases, leaving 15 bases between them. In germline, CDR1 is SGHDN, CDR2 FVKESK. CDR3: CASSQTLALSSYNEQFF. The CDR3 DNA reads as TGTGCCAGCAGCCAGACTCTAGCCTTGAGCTCCTACAATGAGCAGTTCTTC.

As concerns this clone: One end of the junction fails to match germline, which may point to a read error. V gene TRBV6-1 combines with J gene TRBJ1-1; TRBD1 might be the D (5 bases). The CDR3 totals 12 residues. Germline-derived CDR1 and CDR2 are MNHNS and SASEGT. CDR3 in DNA: TGTGCCAGCAGTGAAGCGGGGAGGGGCGTTTCCTTT. Translated: CASSEAGRGVSF.

V usage is TRBV20-1 and J usage is TRBJ1-6, with a weak D call TRBD1 (6 bases). CDR1 is DFQATT and CDR2 is SNEGSKA in the germline V gene (reference sequence). The germline V and J ends were trimmed by 3 bases and 7 bases, with 13 bases remaining between them. The CDR3 has 14 residues. The CDR3, as DNA: TGCAGTGCTAGTGTTAACAGGGACAATTCACCCCTCCACTTT. The encoded protein is CSASVNRDNSPLHF.

This clone turned up a few times. The CDR3 here is CASSYRSQGITYEQYV. In DNA, the CDR3 is TGTGCCAGCAGTTACAGGTCACAGGGCATCACGTACGAGCAGTACGTC. The chain combines TRBV6-2 or TRBV6-3 with TRBJ2-7, with a weak D call TRBD1 (6 bases). There are 16 residues in the CDR3. V lost 2 bases and J 4 bases, leaving 18 bases between the germline ends. In germline, CDR1 is MNHEY, CDR2 SVGEGT.

The chain recombines TRBV3-1 (or the pseudogene TRBV3-2) with TRBJ2-5; TRBD2 might be the D (5 bases). This CDR3 has 15 amino acids. With 0 bases removed from V and 0 bases from J, the gap between germline ends came to 8 bases. Germline CDR1 reads LGHDT; CDR2 reads YNNKEL (reference sequence). The chain's CDR3 is CASSQDGRDQETQYF. As DNA, the CDR3 is TGTGCCAGCAGCCAAGATGGGCGGGACCAAGAGACCCAGTACTTC.

The chain employs TRBV19 and TRBJ1-3, with a tentative D call TRBD1 (5 bases). The V end lost 8 bases, the J end lost 7 bases, and 18 bases lay between the germline ends. The CDR3 extends over 14 amino acids. Germline lookup yields CDR1 LNHDA and CDR2 SQIVND (reference sequence). CDR3 nucleotides: TGTGCCAGTCTGGACACCTTGGTAGGGAACACCATATATTTT. Protein product: CASLDTLVGNTIYF.

J is TRBJ2-2 and V is TRBV27, with unresolved D. The germline V gene encodes CDR1 MNHEY and CDR2 SMNVEV (reference sequence). V lost 2 bases and J lost 4, with 14 bases in between. The CDR3 is 16 residues long. The CDR3 nucleotides are TGTGCCAGCAGTTTAAGAACTGGCGGCCGCACCGGGGAGCTGTTTTTT. Translating gives CASSLRTGGRTGELFF.

The rearrangement joins TRBV28 to TRBJ1-1, with unresolved D. Germline CDR1 is MDHEN and CDR2 is SYDVKM. The CDR3 extends over 12 amino acids. The germline V and J ends were trimmed by 5 bases and 5 bases, with 9 bases remaining between them. The CDR3 nucleotides read TGTGCCAGCAGTCCTGAGGGAACTGAAGCTTTCTTT. Translating gives CASSPEGTEAFF.

V and J are TRBV2 and TRBJ2-1, with 14 positions matching TRBD2. From germline, CDR1 is SNHLY and CDR2 FYNNEI. Losses at the gene ends were 6 bases for V and 10 bases for J; bases not matched to a gene: 5. The CDR3 contains 14 residues. CDR3 protein: CASRGTSGSEEQFF. CDR3 in DNA: TGTGCCAGCAGGGGGACTAGCGGGAGTGAGGAGCAGTTCTTC.

This chain joins TRBV5-1 and TRBJ2-2; 10 bases align to TRBD1. The V and J ends lost 5 bases and 4 bases, in that order; junction bases with no gene match: 11. The CDR3 length is 17 residues. The germline V gene encodes CDR1 SGHRS and CDR2 YFSETQ. This chain's CDR3 is CASSYTGTGDGTGELFF. In DNA form, the CDR3 reads TGCGCCAGCAGTTATACCGGGACAGGGGATGGCACCGGGGAGCTGTTTTTT.

The rearrangement links TRBV5-1 to TRBJ1-6; 8 bases map to TRBD1. The CDR3 loop spans 17 amino acids. V lost 0 bases to trimming and J lost 6 bases; unmatched junction nucleotides: 8. Per germline, CDR1 SGHRS and CDR2 YFSETQ. For the CDR3, the DNA is TGCGCCAGCAGCTTGGGTCCTCCGGGACAGGTTAATTCACCCCTCCACTTT. Its translation: CASSLGPPGQVNSPLHF.